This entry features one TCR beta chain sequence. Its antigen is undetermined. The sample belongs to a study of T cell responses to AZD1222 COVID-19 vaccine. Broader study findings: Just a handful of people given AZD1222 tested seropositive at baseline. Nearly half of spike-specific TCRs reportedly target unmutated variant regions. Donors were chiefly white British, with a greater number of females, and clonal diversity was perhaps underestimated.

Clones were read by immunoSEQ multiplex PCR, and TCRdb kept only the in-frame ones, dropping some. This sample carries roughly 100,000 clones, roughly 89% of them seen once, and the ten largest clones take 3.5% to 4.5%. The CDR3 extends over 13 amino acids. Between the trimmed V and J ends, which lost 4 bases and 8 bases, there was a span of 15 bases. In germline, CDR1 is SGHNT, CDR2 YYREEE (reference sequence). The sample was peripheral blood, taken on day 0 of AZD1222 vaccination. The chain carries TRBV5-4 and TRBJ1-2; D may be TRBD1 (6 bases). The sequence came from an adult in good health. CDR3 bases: TGTGCCAGCAGCGCCACAGGGATTCGCGGCTACACCTTC. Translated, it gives CASSATGIRGYTF.